This paragraph reports one T cell receptor (beta chain). Trimming left V 6 bases short and J 1 base short, with 16 bases between. The CDR3 loop spans 16 amino acids. Per the germline V gene, CDR1 is SGHVS and CDR2 is FNYEAQ. PCR employed 60 Vbeta and 13 Jbeta primers. Clones were read by immunoSEQ multiplex PCR, and TCRdb kept only the in-frame ones, dropping some. The sample has 100,000 or so clones, less than 85% seen once. This record belongs to a study of cytomegalovirus exposure and HLA in healthy donors. Study as a whole: For the approximately 420 genotyped donors, roughly 80% fell within the Caucasian-associated ancestry cluster.

Sequencing was done on a sample of PBMCs. The source of this sequence is a man between 35 and 55 years old in good health and CMV-seropositive. V usage is TRBV7-6 and J usage is TRBJ2-1; weak D call: TRBD1 (5 bases). The CDR3 region has the DNA TGTGCCAGCAGACCAAGGGGCCTGAGTTCCTACAATGAGCAGTTCTTC. Encoded protein: CASRPRGLSSYNEQFF.